The T cell receptor beta chain under discussion was sequenced for a study of cytomegalovirus exposure and HLA in healthy donors. Study summary: Out of around 360 genotyped donors, about 80% belonged to the Caucasian-associated ancestry cluster.

Germline CDR1 reads MNHNS; CDR2 reads SASEGT. V was pared by 7 bases and J by 0 bases, with 6 bases of the junction left unmatched. The CDR3 loop spans 14 amino acids. Donors were ostensibly healthy at sampling, although undocumented immune exposures were probable. A remark on this clone: The target antigen is unknown.

The primer mix had 60 Vbeta and 13 Jbeta primers. Some clones are missing from TCRdb's copy, which holds only in-frame ones; the method was immunoSEQ multiplex PCR. The sample includes roughly 130,000 clones, roughly 84% of them seen just once. Broader study findings: In a later analysis, at a false discovery rate of 0.05, roughly 17,000 TCR beta sequences matched HLA alleles. As a later analysis showed, a missense DCLRE1C variant was linked to trimming of TCR beta V- and J-genes.

The V gene is TRBV6-1, the J gene TRBJ2-7, with TRBD1 identical over 7 bases. Sequenced material: PBMCs. This clonotype was obtained from a man aged 45-65 years in good health and CMV-seronegative. In DNA, the CDR3 is TGTGCCAGCAAGAGGGACAGCAGCTCCTACGAGCAGTACTTC. This gives the protein CASKRDSSSYEQYF.